These 9 T cell receptor beta chains came from one sample sequenced in a study of response to subunit inactivated influenza vaccine. One entry per CDR3 protein, called by TCRdb with MiXCR from the RT-PCR reads. This sample has about 540,000 distinct CDR3 sequences; under 25% occur once, and the top ten carry 2.5% to 3.5%. The same sample was also studied in work on T cells expressing NK-cell markers. Per that paper: What made the TCR beta cDNA was 5'RACE template switching with UMIs.

The source was CD4+ T cells sorted from PBMCs, collected approximately 13 days after vaccination. Every receptor here comes from a man aged 50 to 59 who received an inactivated influenza vaccine.

The rearrangement joins TRBV28 to TRBJ2-7, with D possibly TRBD2 on 5 matching bases. Trimming left V 2 bases short and J 0 bases short, with 17 bases between. The CDR3 runs to 17 residues. Germline V CDR1 and CDR2: MDHEN, SYDVKM. The CDR3 DNA reads TGTGCCAGCAGTTTAGGTAGGAGGCAGGTAGGCTCCTACGAGCAGTACTTC. Its protein product is CASSLGRRQVGSYEQYF.

This chain joins TRBV5-1 and TRBJ1-6; no clear D. Trimming stripped 2 bases from V and 7 bases from J, with 7 bases between. Germline V gene data show CDR1 as SGHRS and CDR2 as YFSETQ. CDR3 size: 13 residues. The DNA for the CDR3 is TGCGCCAGCAGCTTTTCGAGAAATTCACCCCTCCACTTT. Translating it yields CASSFSRNSPLHF.

This clonotype was counted ten times or more. The chain uses TRBV12-3 or TRBV12-4 and TRBJ1-2; weak D call: TRBD1 (5 bases). Trimming removed 1 base at V and 8 bases at J, with 8 bases between. This CDR3 contains 12 residues. The CDR3 DNA reads TGTGCCAGCAGTTTAGGGGGGAAAGGCTACACCTTC. Translating gives CASSLGGKGYTF.

This clonotype was picked up many times. The CDR3 is CASNGGQGGYEQYF. CDR3 sequence (DNA): TGTGCCAGCAACGGGGGACAGGGAGGCTACGAGCAGTACTTC. This sequence joins TRBV6-1 and TRBJ2-7; the match to TRBD1 covers 9 bases. Per the germline V gene, CDR1 is MNHNS and CDR2 is SASEGT. The CDR3 length is 14 residues. V gave up 7 bases and J gave up 3 bases; unmatched junction bases: 7.

The count of this clonotype is one. The chain joins TRBV19 to TRBJ2-5; D unclear. This CDR3 comprises 12 residues. Germline values: CDR1 LNHDA, CDR2 SQIVND (reference sequence). Trimming cost V 6 bases and J 5 bases, with 10 bases left between them. CDR3 protein: CASRVRRETQYF. CDR3 nucleotides: TGTGCCAGTAGGGTCAGGCGGGAGACCCAGTACTTC. Based on the CDR3 plus reference TRBV19 and TRBJ2-5, the full variable domain is DGGITQSPKYLFRKEGQNVTLSCEQNLNHDAMYWYRQDPGQGLRLIYYSQIVNDFQKGDIAEGYSVSREKKESFPLTVTSAQKNPTAFYLCASRVRRETQYFGPGTRLLVL.

This clonotype has a count of ten or more. V and J are TRBV20-1 and TRBJ2-7; TRBD2 might be the D (5 bases). Trimming cost V 1 base and J 5 bases, with 9 bases left between them. The CDR3 extends over 12 amino acids. Germline CDR1 reads DFQATT; CDR2 reads SNEGSKA (reference sequence). CDR3 in amino acids: CSARVVGNEQYF. In DNA form, the CDR3 reads TGCAGTGCTAGAGTGGTCGGGAACGAGCAGTACTTC.

A few counts support this clonotype. CDR3 protein: CASSLSGLGYNEQFF. Written as DNA, the CDR3 is TGTGCCAGCAGTTTATCCGGTTTAGGGTACAATGAGCAGTTCTTC. This chain links TRBV27 with TRBJ2-1; the D is unclear. V was trimmed by 0 bases and J by 4 bases, leaving 10 bases between them. Germline V CDR1 and CDR2: MNHEY, SMNVEV (reference sequence). The CDR3 sequence is 15 residues long.

The table lists this clonotype with a few counts. The genes are TRBV7-9 and TRBJ1-1; D might be TRBD1 (5 bases). From germline, CDR1 is SEHNR and CDR2 FQNEAQ (reference sequence). With 1 base removed from V and 7 bases from J, the gap between germline ends came to 10 bases. The CDR3 totals 13 residues. CDR3 DNA: TGTGCCAGCAGCTTAGATGACAGCATTGAAGCTTTCTTT. It translates to CASSLDDSIEAFF.

The chain is built from TRBV15 and TRBJ1-4, with TRBD1 matching 11 bases. The ends lost 5 bases at V and 10 bases at J; junction bases unmatched: 6. The CDR3 is 14 residues long. Looked up from germline, CDR1 is LNHNV and CDR2 is YYDKDF (reference sequence). The CDR3 spells CATSRTGGLGKLFF. The DNA for the CDR3 is TGTGCCACCAGCCGGACAGGGGGCCTTGGAAAACTGTTTTTT.